This TCR beta chain originates from a study of CD8+CD57+ T cells in acquired aplastic anemia. Researchers used genomic DNA as the template to profile TCR beta VDJ and CDR3. A single record per CDR3 protein comes from TCRdb applying MiXCR to the reads. The sample lists some 180,000 distinct CDR3 sequences; around half were seen once. Germline trimming cut 7 bases from V and 6 bases from J; bases unmatched to any gene: 9. This CDR3 spans 14 amino acids. Germline CDR1 reads LNHDA; CDR2 reads SQIVND (reference sequence). The TCR comes from a human donor in good health. The sequenced sample was sorted CD4+, CD8+, or CD8+CD57+ T cells (not recorded which) from PBMCs. The genes are TRBV19 and TRBJ2-1; 7 nucleotides agree with TRBD2. The CDR3 is CASTEMGGGNEQFF. The DNA of the CDR3 is TGTGCCAGTACCGAGATGGGGGGGGGCAATGAGCAGTTCTTC. The full variable domain, with the rest looked up from reference TRBV19 and TRBJ2-1, is DGGITQSPKYLFRKEGQNVTLSCEQNLNHDAMYWYRQDPGQGLRLIYYSQIVNDFQKGDIAEGYSVSREKKESFPLTVTSAQKNPTAFYLCASTEMGGGNEQFFGPGTRLTVL.